The 3 T cell receptor beta chains given below trace back to one sample, sequenced in a study of early T cells in non-severe SARS-CoV-2 infection. MiXCR, applied by TCRdb to the 5' RACE reads, yields one record per CDR3 protein. The data show 100,000 to 130,000 distinct CDR3 sequences, with about 12% seen just once and around 2.9% held by the top ten. The sequenced material came from whole blood. The receptors shown here come from an adult who was a healthcare worker with PCR-confirmed SARS-CoV-2 infection or an uninfected control (not recorded which).

This clonotype was counted only a few times. V and J are TRBV11-2 and TRBJ2-7; D not certain. This CDR3 region has 13 residues. Germline-derived CDR1 and CDR2 are SGHAT and FQNNGV. V lost 5 bases and J 1 base, leaving 9 bases between the germline ends. The DNA of the CDR3 is TGTGCCAGCAGCCCCTCCCTTTCCTACGAGCAGTACTTC. Protein product: CASSPSLSYEQYF. Full variable domain (outside the CDR3, taken from reference TRBV11-2 and TRBJ2-7): EAGVAQSPRYKIIEKRQSVAFWCNPISGHATLYWYQQILGQGPKLLIQFQNNGVVDDSQLPKDRFSAERLKGVDSTLKIQPAKLEDSAVYLCASSPSLSYEQYFGPGTRLTVT.

To note about this clonotype: A read error may explain this, as a much larger clone is one base away. The gene calls are TRBV11-2 and TRBJ2-7, with D possibly TRBD2 on 5 matching bases. The CDR3 contains 15 residues. Germline CDR1 is SGHAT and CDR2 is FQNNGV. Trimming took off 1 base at V and 3 bases at J, with 13 bases between the two ends. In nucleotides, the CDR3 is TGTGCCAGCAGCTTAGTGTCGGGGAAGAACTACGAGCAGTACTTC. It codes for CASSLVSGKNYEQYF. Variable domain in full (rest from reference TRBV11-2 and TRBJ2-7): EAGVAQSPRYKIIEKRQSVAFWCNPISGHATLYWYQQILGQGPKLLIQFQNNGVVDDSQLPKDRFSAERLKGVDSTLKIQPAKLEDSAVYLCASSLVSGKNYEQYFGPGTRLTVT.

This chain's CDR3 is CASSLLSWTSGVNTGELFF. CDR3 nucleotides: TGTGCCAGCAGCCTGCTTTCATGGACTAGCGGGGTGAACACCGGGGAGCTGTTTTTT. The chain uses TRBV7-6 and TRBJ2-2; 12 bases match TRBD2. The V and J ends lost 5 bases and 1 base, in that order; junction bases with no gene match: 11. This CDR3 contains 19 residues. The germline V gene encodes CDR1 SGHVS and CDR2 FNYEAQ.